The source of this T cell receptor (beta chain) is a study of blood T cell repertoires in COVID-19. Turning to the study itself: Collection of acute and convalescent COVID-19 samples took place in the United States, Italy and Spain.

The repertoire was sequenced with immunoSEQ multiplex PCR; TCRdb's copy has only in-frame clones and lacks some. The sample lists over 110,000 clones; approximately 80% were seen once. Per the germline V gene, CDR1 is LGHNA and CDR2 is YNFKEQ. The CDR3 covers 15 residues. Trimming took 4 bases from V and 2 from J; bases not matched to a gene: 5. Source material: peripheral blood. This TCR came from a human donor in a cohort sampled during active COVID-19. V is TRBV4-2 and J is TRBJ2-7; 10 bases agree with TRBD2. The CDR3 loop is CASSRLAGDTYEQYF. The DNA of the CDR3 is TGTGCCAGCAGCCGGCTAGCGGGAGATACCTACGAGCAGTACTTC.